The 22 T cell receptor beta chains in this list originate from one sample, sequenced in a study of cytomegalovirus exposure and HLA in healthy donors (dated by TCRdb to about 2017). Library preparation employed the immunoSEQ multiplex PCR assay. The multiplex PCR relied on a mix of 60 forward primers for TCR Vbeta segments and 13 reverse primers for TCR Jbeta segments. The clones in this table, taken by TCRdb from immuneACCESS, are in-frame only. Not every clone is retained; where verified, under half of the shortfall comes from an unresolved V gene, and the cause of the rest is unknown. The sample table holds 100,000 or so clones, of which over 9.5% were seen once. The biggest ten clones account for roughly 16% of the sample. The sample consisted of PBMCs. The origin of the receptors is a man aged 35-49 years in good health and CMV-seropositive.

In this sample, this clone turned up a few times. The chain links TRBV28 to TRBJ1-2; D unresolved. V was trimmed by 7 bases and J by 4 bases, leaving 16 bases between them. Germline loops: CDR1 MDHEN, CDR2 SYDVKM. The CDR3 sequence is 14 residues long. The CDR3 protein is CASTTYKEGYGYTF. For the CDR3, the DNA is TGTGCCAGCACGACCTACAAAGAGGGCTATGGCTACACCTTC.

The V and J genes are TRBV7-2 and TRBJ2-1; D is unclear. V was shortened by 5 bases and J by 3 bases, with 14 bases between the two germline ends. The CDR3 contains 15 residues. Per the germline V gene, CDR1 is SGHTA and CDR2 is FQGNSA. CDR3 region: CASSPAIALYNEQFF. The CDR3 DNA follows: TGTGCCAGCAGCCCGGCAATAGCCCTCTACAATGAGCAGTTCTTC.

There are a few counts of this clone. V and J are TRBV27 and TRBJ2-7; TRBD1 agrees at 9 bases. Unmatched junction bases numbered 7, after V lost 5 bases and J lost 2 bases. The CDR3 totals 15 residues. CDR1 and CDR2 (germline): MNHEY, SMNVEV (reference sequence). DNA of the CDR3: TGTGCCAGCAGTGCCGCGACAGGGGGGACCTACGAGCAGTACTTC. Its protein product is CASSAATGGTYEQYF.

The rearrangement joins TRBV29-1 to TRBJ1-1; 7 positions match TRBD1. With V trimmed by 4 bases and J by 1 base, 3 bases remained unmatched. Germline CDR1 is SQVTM and CDR2 is ANQGSEA. The CDR3 has 13 amino acids. The CDR3 DNA is TGCAGCGTTGCCCGACAGGGGAACACTGAAGCTTTCTTT. It yields the protein CSVARQGNTEAFF.

A few counts support this clone. The chain couples TRBV9 to TRBJ2-2, with a weak D call TRBD1 (6 bases). Looked up from germline, CDR1 is SGDLS and CDR2 is YYNGEE. This CDR3 has 16 residues. V was trimmed by 0 bases and J by 4 bases, leaving 13 bases between them. For the CDR3, the DNA is TGTGCCAGCAGCGTAGAGGGGAAAGGGGGCACCGGGGAGCTGTTTTTT. Translated, it gives CASSVEGKGGTGELFF.

The J gene is TRBJ1-1, the V gene TRBV5-1; possibly TRBD1 for D (5 bases). The length of the CDR3 is 14 residues. Trimming pared 1 base from V and 1 base from J, leaving 8 bases between. Germline CDR1 and CDR2: SGHRS and YFSETQ. CDR3 bases: TGCGCCAGCAGCTTGTCAGGGCGGAACACTGAAGCTTTCTTT. Its protein product is CASSLSGRNTEAFF.

V is TRBV5-1 and J is TRBJ2-3; 8 positions match TRBD1. The CDR3 is 14 amino acids. Germline CDR1 and CDR2: SGHRS and YFSETQ. Germline trimming cut 4 bases from V and 5 bases from J; bases unmatched to any gene: 6. The CDR3 loop reads CASSPGQDLDTQYF. The CDR3 DNA reads TGCGCCAGCAGCCCGGGACAGGATTTAGATACGCAGTATTTT.

The sample holds a few counts of this clone. The genes are TRBV7-3 and TRBJ1-2; 9 bases are a match to TRBD1. CDR3 length equals 13 residues. CDR1 is SGHTA and CDR2 is FQGTGA in the germline V gene. V was clipped by 5 bases and J by 8 bases; unmatched bases: 6. This CDR3 is CASSPDRGLGYTF. For the CDR3, the DNA is TGTGCCAGCAGCCCGGACAGGGGCCTAGGCTACACCTTC. Based on the CDR3 plus reference TRBV7-3 and TRBJ1-2, the full variable domain is GAGVSQTPSNKVTEKGKYVELRCDPISGHTALYWYRQSLGQGPEFLIYFQGTGAADDSGLPNDRFFAVRPEGSVSTLKIQRTERGDSAVYLCASSPDRGLGYTFGSGTRLTVV.

This clone was seen a few times. This chain joins TRBV6-5 and TRBJ2-5, with D tentatively TRBD2 (6 bases). Germline CDR1 MNHEY, CDR2 SVGAGI. The CDR3 has 15 amino acids. Trimming took 0 bases from V and 5 from J, leaving 13 bases between them. Here the CDR3 reads CASSYSWAGSETQYF. Written as DNA, the CDR3 is TGTGCCAGCAGTTACTCCTGGGCGGGATCCGAGACCCAGTACTTC.

The chain uses TRBV5-1 and TRBJ2-3, with D possibly TRBD1 on 6 matching bases. Germline CDR1 is SGHRS and CDR2 is YFSETQ. The length of the CDR3 is 16 residues. Between the trimmed V and J ends, which lost 4 bases and 1 base, there was a span of 16 bases. This CDR3 reads CASSTGRGFGTDTQYF. The CDR3, as DNA: TGCGCCAGCAGCACAGGGAGAGGGTTCGGCACAGATACGCAGTATTTT.

This clone was counted between two and nine times. This sequence joins TRBV7-9 and TRBJ1-2; D gene ambiguous. This CDR3 is built from 15 residues. Germline lookup yields CDR1 SEHNR and CDR2 FQNEAQ (reference sequence). Trimming took 0 bases from V and 4 from J, leaving 12 bases between them. In DNA, the CDR3 is TGTGCCAGCAGCTTAGCCCTAAGACCGGGCTATGGCTACACCTTC. Its protein is CASSLALRPGYGYTF.

The chain is built from TRBV7-8 and TRBJ2-5; D perhaps matches TRBD2 (6 bases). Germline V gene lookup returns CDR1 SGHVS and CDR2 FQNEAQ. The CDR3 is 16 amino acids. The V end was cut by 2 bases, the J end by 1 base, with 14 bases between. CDR3 sequence (DNA): TGTGCCAGCAGCTTATATTCTGGAGGGCCCCAAGAGACCCAGTACTTC. Its protein product is CASSLYSGGPQETQYF.

V and J are TRBV5-1 and TRBJ1-3; D is unclear. The ends were cut back, 0 bases at V and 2 bases at J, with 6 bases in the middle. This CDR3 comprises 14 residues. Per the germline V gene, CDR1 is SGHRS and CDR2 is YFSETQ. This CDR3 is CASSLGVAGNTIYF. CDR3 sequence (DNA): TGCGCCAGCAGCTTGGGAGTTGCTGGAAACACCATATATTTT. Full variable domain (remainder filled in from reference TRBV5-1 and TRBJ1-3): KAGVTQTPRYLIKTRGQQVTLSCSPISGHRSVSWYQQTPGQGLQFLFEYFSETQRNKGNFPGRFSGRQFSNSRSEMNVSTLELGDSALYLCASSLGVAGNTIYFGEGSWLTVV.

The V call is TRBV29-1, the J call TRBJ2-3; 7 nucleotides align to TRBD2. The CDR3 is 13 amino acids. V gave up 3 bases and J gave up 1 base; unmatched junction bases: 1. Germline V gene data show CDR1 as SQVTM and CDR2 as ANQGSEA. As DNA, the CDR3 is TGCAGCGTTGATACTAGCGGCACAGATACGCAGTATTTT. Encoded protein: CSVDTSGTDTQYF.

The rearrangement joins TRBV9 to TRBJ1-1; TRBD1 agrees at 9 bases. The germline gives CDR1 SGDLS, CDR2 YYNGEE. This CDR3 spans 15 amino acids. The J segment lost 4 bases and the V segment lost 2 bases, leaving 6 bases of the junction unmatched. The CDR3 loop reads CASSVEGTGITEAFF. The CDR3 DNA is TGTGCCAGCAGCGTTGAAGGGACAGGGATCACTGAAGCTTTCTTT.

There are a few counts of this clone. The chain links TRBV5-1 to TRBJ1-2, with D possibly being TRBD1 (5 bases). Trimming removed 1 base at V and 6 bases at J, with 13 bases between. Germline CDR1 is SGHRS and CDR2 is YFSETQ. The CDR3 runs to 14 residues. For the CDR3, the DNA is TGCGCCAGCAGCTTGCTGGTGGGGCCGGATGGCTACACCTTC. It codes for CASSLLVGPDGYTF.

The chain uses TRBV9 and TRBJ1-1; D is undetermined. Trimming took off 0 bases at V and 5 bases at J, with 14 bases between the two ends. The V gene's germline CDR1 is SGDLS and CDR2 YYNGEE. The CDR3 is made up of 15 amino acids. The CDR3 nucleotides are TGTGCCAGCAGCGTAGGACCTGGGAGCAATACTGAAGCTTTCTTT. Translation: CASSVGPGSNTEAFF.

This clone was picked up a small number of times. The genes are TRBV7-3 and TRBJ2-1; D possibly corresponds to TRBD2 (5 bases). Deletions cut 5 bases from V and 5 bases from J, with 10 bases between. CDR1 SGHTA and CDR2 FQGTGA come from the germline V gene. The CDR3 loop spans 13 amino acids. CDR3 residues: CASSPDWNNEQFF. The CDR3 DNA sequence: TGTGCCAGCAGCCCGGACTGGAACAATGAGCAGTTCTTC.

The chain uses TRBV19 and TRBJ1-2; 7 positions match TRBD1. This CDR3 comprises 15 residues. Germline trimming cut 4 bases from V and 0 bases from J; bases unmatched to any gene: 5. Germline V gives CDR1 LNHDA, CDR2 SQIVND (reference sequence). CDR3: CASSTQGEANYGYTF. In DNA form, the CDR3 reads TGTGCCAGTAGTACCCAGGGGGAGGCTAACTATGGCTACACCTTC.

This chain connects TRBV7-9 to TRBJ1-1; the match to TRBD1 covers 7 bases. The CDR3 is 16 residues long. Germline-derived CDR1 and CDR2 are SEHNR and FQNEAQ (reference sequence). V was pared by 2 bases and J by 3 bases, with 9 bases of the junction left unmatched. The DNA for the CDR3 is TGTGCCAGCAGCTTAAGGCCAGGGGGATTGTACACTGAAGCTTTCTTT. Translated: CASSLRPGGLYTEAFF.

The V and J genes are TRBV5-1 and TRBJ1-4, with 9 bases matching TRBD1. Germline CDR1 reads SGHRS; CDR2 reads YFSETQ. V was clipped by 4 bases and J by 2 bases; unmatched bases: 6. The CDR3 sequence is 16 residues long. CDR3 DNA sequence: TGCGCCAGCAGCGTGGGACAGGGAGTTACTAATGAAAAACTGTTTTTT. It codes for CASSVGQGVTNEKLFF.

This clone was recorded a few times. The gene calls are TRBV30 and TRBJ1-1, with a tentative D call TRBD1 (5 bases). The CDR3 covers 11 residues. V was pared by 8 bases and J by 1 base, with 8 bases between. Germline V gene data show CDR1 as GTSNPN and CDR2 as SVGIG (reference sequence). The CDR3 is CARGGNTEAFF. The CDR3, as DNA: TGTGCCAGGGGAGGGAACACTGAAGCTTTCTTT.